Below, 30 T cell receptor beta chains from the same sample are listed, as sequenced in a study of cytomegalovirus exposure and HLA in healthy donors. Both 60 Vbeta primers and 13 Jbeta primers went into the PCR. Repertoires were generated with immunoSEQ multiplex PCR, while TCRdb's copy carries only in-frame clones and drops some. The data show 150,000 to 200,000 clones, roughly 80% seen once. Sequenced input: PBMCs. The receptor set was obtained from a human donor in good health.

There are a few counts of this clone. The chain combines TRBV19 with TRBJ2-6; a weak D match, TRBD1 (6 bases). The CDR3 has 17 residues. The V and J ends lost 3 bases and 0 bases respectively, with 12 bases between them. Germline V gene sequence: CDR1 LNHDA, CDR2 SQIVND (reference sequence). This CDR3 is CASSIQGSFSGANVLTF. The CDR3 nucleotides are TGTGCCAGTAGTATCCAGGGGTCCTTCTCTGGGGCCAACGTCCTGACTTTC.

V and J are TRBV2 and TRBJ1-5, with D hard to call. CDR1 is SNHLY, CDR2 FYNNEI, per germline. The CDR3 consists of 15 residues. The V end lost 6 bases, the J end lost 3 bases, and 15 bases lay between the germline ends. The CDR3 DNA sequence: TGTGCCAGCAGAGAATCCGGTGGTTTCAATCAGCCCCAGCATTTT. Amino acids: CASRESGGFNQPQHF.

The chain carries TRBV5-1 and TRBJ2-2; D gene unclear. The CDR3 consists of 14 residues. Trimming cost V 7 bases and J 0 bases, with 10 bases left between them. Germline V gene data show CDR1 as SGHRS and CDR2 as YFSETQ. The CDR3 sequence is CASSKGANTGELFF. DNA for the CDR3: TGCGCCAGCTCCAAAGGAGCGAACACCGGGGAGCTGTTTTTT.

J is TRBJ2-5 and V is TRBV5-4; TRBD2 matches at 9 bases. CDR3 length: 17 residues. V shed 3 bases, J shed 1 base, and the junction held 10 bases outside the gene matches. Germline CDR1 reads SGHNT; CDR2 reads YYREEE (reference sequence). CDR3 region: CASSSNNERGAQETQYF. DNA for the CDR3: TGTGCCAGCAGCTCAAACAACGAGCGGGGGGCCCAAGAGACCCAGTACTTC.

J is TRBJ1-5 and V is TRBV25-1; 7 nucleotides align to TRBD1. The junction had 7 bases not matched to a gene; V was cut back by 3 bases and J by 5 bases. The CDR3 covers 15 residues. Germline assignment: CDR1 MGHDK and CDR2 SYGVNS. CDR3 loop: CASSDGQGVHQPQHF. The CDR3 coding sequence is TGTGCCAGCAGTGATGGGCAGGGGGTTCATCAGCCCCAGCATTTT.

The genes are TRBV6-5 and TRBJ1-1, with TRBD1 matching 10 bases. The V gene's germline CDR1 is MNHEY and CDR2 SVGAGI. J was trimmed by 5 bases and V by 3 bases; bases with no gene match: 6. The CDR3 contains 15 residues. In DNA, the CDR3 is TGTGCCAGCAGTTATGGACAGGGGGGGAGAACTGAAGCTTTCTTT. This codes for CASSYGQGGRTEAFF.

The J gene is TRBJ1-1, the V gene TRBV6-6; maybe TRBD1 (5 bases). V was trimmed by 7 bases and J by 11 bases, leaving 11 bases between them. The CDR3 runs to 10 residues. The germline CDR1 and CDR2 sequences are MNHNY and SVGAGI (reference sequence). CDR3 sequence: CASKSDKAFF. The CDR3 nucleotides read TGTGCCAGCAAATCGGACAAGGCTTTCTTT.

This chain joins TRBV5-6 and TRBJ2-3; TRBD2 agrees at 10 bases. Trimming took 4 bases from V and 0 from J; bases not matched to a gene: 5. This CDR3 is built from 16 residues. The germline V gene encodes CDR1 SGHDT and CDR2 YYEEEE. For the CDR3, the DNA is TGTGCCAGCAGCGGTGGGGGACTAGCGAGCACAGATACGCAGTATTTT. As protein: CASSGGGLASTDTQYF.

CDR3 sequence: CASSLDSGSTDTQYF. The CDR3 DNA follows: TGCGCCAGCAGCTTGGACAGCGGTAGCACAGATACGCAGTATTTT. The rearrangement links TRBV5-1 to TRBJ2-3; the D gene is possibly TRBD2 (5 bases). The V gene's germline CDR1 is SGHRS and CDR2 YFSETQ. Between the trimmed V and J ends, which lost 0 bases and 0 bases, there was a span of 8 bases. This CDR3 is 15 amino acids long. Supplemented by reference TRBV5-1 and TRBJ2-3, the full variable domain reads KAGVTQTPRYLIKTRGQQVTLSCSPISGHRSVSWYQQTPGQGLQFLFEYFSETQRNKGNFPGRFSGRQFSNSRSEMNVSTLELGDSALYLCASSLDSGSTDTQYFGPGTRLTVL.

The J gene is TRBJ2-1, the V gene TRBV19, with D possibly matching TRBD1 (5 bases). V lost 1 base to trimming and J lost 4 bases, with 11 bases between them. Germline-derived CDR1 and CDR2 are LNHDA and SQIVND (reference sequence). CDR3 length: 15 amino acids. The CDR3 DNA follows: TGTGCCAGTAGTATAGGGCAGGGAATTTACAATGAGCAGTTCTTC. Translation: CASSIGQGIYNEQFF. Drawing the rest from reference TRBV19 and TRBJ2-1, the complete variable domain is DGGITQSPKYLFRKEGQNVTLSCEQNLNHDAMYWYRQDPGQGLRLIYYSQIVNDFQKGDIAEGYSVSREKKESFPLTVTSAQKNPTAFYLCASSIGQGIYNEQFFGPGTRLTVL.

The chain couples TRBV6-5 to TRBJ1-1, with TRBD1 matching 8 bases. The junction had 6 bases not matched to a gene; V was cut back by 5 bases and J by 7 bases. Germline V CDR1 and CDR2: MNHEY, SVGAGI. The CDR3 extends over 13 amino acids. The CDR3: CASSHGQGLEAFF. CDR3 DNA sequence: TGTGCCAGCAGTCATGGACAGGGCCTTGAAGCTTTCTTT.

The chain has TRBV2 and TRBJ1-2, with unresolved D. Germline V CDR1 and CDR2: SNHLY, FYNNEI. V lost 1 base and J 3 bases, leaving 9 bases between the germline ends. The CDR3 consists of 14 residues. In DNA form, the CDR3 reads TGTGCCAGCAGTGAAGATGGTCAGGACTATGGCTACACCTTC. This gives the protein CASSEDGQDYGYTF. Full variable domain (missing parts from reference TRBV2 and TRBJ1-2): EPEVTQTPSHQVTQMGQEVILRCVPISNHLYFYWYRQILGQKVEFLVSFYNNEISEKSEIFDDQFSVERPDGSNFTLKIRSTKLEDSAMYFCASSEDGQDYGYTFGSGTRLTVV.

The V and J genes are TRBV19 and TRBJ1-2, with D possibly being TRBD1 (5 bases). Germline values: CDR1 LNHDA, CDR2 SQIVND (reference sequence). The V end was cut by 9 bases, the J end by 2 bases, with 10 bases between. This CDR3 contains 12 residues. CDR3 sequence reads: CASSGINYGYTF. CDR3 bases: TGTGCCAGCTCAGGGATCAACTATGGCTACACCTTC.

The CDR3, as DNA: TGCGCCAGCAGCCAAGAATACAGGGAGTACGAGCAGTACTTC. Its protein is CASSQEYREYEQYF. V usage is TRBV4-1 and J usage is TRBJ2-7; D might be TRBD1 (6 bases). V lost 0 bases, J lost 4 bases, and 10 bases lay in between. Germline CDR1 MGHRA, CDR2 YSYEKL. The CDR3 is 14 residues long.

This rearrangement joins TRBV25-1 to TRBJ2-7; the match to TRBD2 covers 15 bases. The CDR3 sequence is 15 residues long. CDR1 and CDR2 from the germline V gene are MGHDK and SYGVNS. Losses at the gene ends were 3 bases for V and 4 bases for J; bases not matched to a gene: 1. CDR3 coding DNA: TGTGCCAGCAGTGAGGGACTAGCGGGGGGATACGAGCAGTACTTC. Its protein product is CASSEGLAGGYEQYF.

As for this clone: One junction end does not reproduce the germline sequence, and a read error may be involved. V gene TRBV7-9 combines with J gene TRBJ2-7; possibly TRBD1 for D (6 bases). The CDR3 has 16 amino acids. Germline CDR1 SEHNR, CDR2 FQNEAQ (reference sequence). CDR3 residues: CSSSTLGGSSSYEQYF. In DNA form, the CDR3 reads TGTTCCAGCAGCACCCTAGGGGGTAGTAGCTCCTACGAGCAGTACTTC.

In the case of this clone: Germline and junction disagree at one end, which may indicate a read error. V gene TRBV7-8 combines with J gene TRBJ2-1; D unresolved. From germline, CDR1 is SGHVS and CDR2 FQNEAQ. The CDR3 covers 11 residues. CDR3 protein: CASSPYNEQFF. In nucleotides, the CDR3 is TGTGCCAGCAGCCCCTATAATGAGCAGTTCTTC.

The chain combines TRBV4-1 with TRBJ1-1; the match to TRBD1 covers 8 bases. J lost 5 bases, V lost 4 bases, and 9 bases had no gene match. Germline CDR1 and CDR2: MGHRA and YSYEKL. This CDR3 is built from 15 residues. CDR3 sequence reads: CASSRYRGMGTEAFF. CDR3 nucleotides: TGCGCCAGCAGCCGATACAGGGGGATGGGTACTGAAGCTTTCTTT.

The rearrangement uses TRBV5-1 and TRBJ1-2, with D hard to call. The germline V gene has CDR1 SGHRS and CDR2 YFSETQ. The CDR3 length is 14 residues. With 3 bases removed from V and 7 bases from J, the gap between germline ends came to 16 bases. As DNA, the CDR3 is TGCGCCAGCAGCTCTCAGGATCAGGTCGGTGGCTACACCTTC. Its translation: CASSSQDQVGGYTF. Filled out from reference TRBV5-1 and TRBJ1-2, the complete variable domain reads KAGVTQTPRYLIKTRGQQVTLSCSPISGHRSVSWYQQTPGQGLQFLFEYFSETQRNKGNFPGRFSGRQFSNSRSEMNVSTLELGDSALYLCASSSQDQVGGYTFGSGTRLTVV.

The chain combines TRBV10-3 with TRBJ1-2; 9 bases map to TRBD1. The CDR3 sequence is 16 residues long. The V and J ends lost 2 bases and 3 bases, in that order; junction bases with no gene match: 7. CDR1 and CDR2 from the germline V gene are ENHRY and SYGVKD. In DNA form, the CDR3 reads TGTGCCATCAGTGAGACACCGGGACAGGGAGACTATGGCTACACCTTC. Amino acid sequence: CAISETPGQGDYGYTF.

V usage is TRBV4-2 and J usage is TRBJ2-7, with 9 positions matching TRBD1. The CDR3 covers 12 residues. V lost 4 bases and J lost 6; bases outside the gene matches: 1. Germline V gene data show CDR1 as LGHNA and CDR2 as YNFKEQ. The CDR3 DNA sequence: TGTGCCAGCAGCCCGGACAGGGGCGAGCAGTACTTC. This translates into CASSPDRGEQYF.

Written as DNA, the CDR3 is TGTGCCAGCAGCTTGGGCGAATATGGCTACACCTTC. As protein: CASSLGEYGYTF. The chain couples TRBV5-6 to TRBJ1-2; D ambiguous. The V end lost 0 bases, the J end lost 5 bases, and 5 bases lay between the germline ends. The germline V gene encodes CDR1 SGHDT and CDR2 YYEEEE. CDR3 length: 12 residues.

This chain joins TRBV9 and TRBJ2-5; TRBD2 might be the D (7 bases). The CDR3 loop spans 16 amino acids. V was cut by 4 bases and J by 5 bases, with 21 bases left in between. Germline CDR1 SGDLS, CDR2 YYNGEE. CDR3 residues: CASSLSLSGGSETQYF. The DNA of the CDR3 is TGTGCCAGCAGCTTGTCCCTCTCGGGGGGCTCCGAGACCCAGTACTTC.

V gene TRBV27 combines with J gene TRBJ2-1; no reliable D call. This CDR3 has 13 amino acids. From germline, CDR1 is MNHEY and CDR2 SMNVEV (reference sequence). The ends were cut back, 7 bases at V and 0 bases at J, with 7 bases in the middle. The CDR3 coding sequence is TGTGCCAGCATCCCCAACTCCTACAATGAGCAGTTCTTC. This translates into CASIPNSYNEQFF.

The table lists this clone with a few counts. The V call is TRBV9, the J call TRBJ2-3, with 9 bases that match TRBD2. CDR3 length: 15 amino acids. Germline CDR1 and CDR2: SGDLS and YYNGEE. V gave up 0 bases and J gave up 6 bases; unmatched junction bases: 5. The CDR3 coding sequence is TGTGCCAGCAGCGTAGCAGCGGGGGGTTTGGATACGCAGTATTTT. Its protein product is CASSVAAGGLDTQYF. Using reference TRBV9 and TRBJ2-3 for the parts outside the CDR3, the full variable domain is DSGVTQTPKHLITATGQRVTLRCSPRSGDLSVYWYQQSLDQGLQFLIQYYNGEERAKGNILERFSAQQFPDLHSELNLSSLELGDSALYFCASSVAAGGLDTQYFGPGTRLTVL.

The rearrangement joins TRBV7-9 to TRBJ2-7; 7 bases fit TRBD1. V dropped 5 bases and J dropped 2; count of bases not matched to a gene: 9. The CDR3 covers 15 residues. CDR1 and CDR2 (germline): SEHNR, FQNEAQ (reference sequence). The CDR3 spells CASSPEGAQTYEQYF. CDR3 nucleotide sequence: TGTGCCAGCAGCCCTGAGGGGGCGCAAACCTACGAGCAGTACTTC.

The rearrangement uses TRBV21-1 and TRBJ2-7; TRBD1 is taken as the D call from the table, unchecked against the DNA. TRBV21-1 is termed a pseudogene. The CDR3 runs 15 residues. The CDR3 sequence is CASSALRTGSYEQYF. CDR3 sequence (DNA): TGTGCCAGCAGCGCCCTACGGACAGGGAGCTACGAGCAGTACTTC.

The chain couples TRBV7-2 to TRBJ2-3; 10 bases fit TRBD2. CDR1 is SGHTA, CDR2 FQGNSA, per germline. This CDR3 contains 16 residues. V shed 5 bases and J 5 bases; nucleotides not matched to a gene: 10. The DNA of the CDR3 is TGTGCCAGCAGCCAACTAAGCGGGGGGGCTGGAGATACGCAGTATTTT. Protein sequence: CASSQLSGGAGDTQYF. Using reference TRBV7-2 and TRBJ2-3 for the parts outside the CDR3, the full variable domain is GAGVSQSPSNKVTEKGKDVELRCDPISGHTALYWYRQSLGQGLEFLIYFQGNSAPDKSGLPSDRFSAERTGGSVSTLTIQRTQQEDSAVYLCASSQLSGGAGDTQYFGPGTRLTVL.

The chain employs TRBV5-1 and TRBJ2-7; D may be TRBD1 (6 bases). The germline V gene encodes CDR1 SGHRS and CDR2 YFSETQ. The CDR3 sequence is 15 residues long. With 0 bases removed from V and 4 bases from J, the gap between germline ends came to 14 bases. CDR3 sequence (DNA): TGCGCCAGCAGCTTGGGACAACACAGGGAGTACGAGCAGTACTTC. As protein: CASSLGQHREYEQYF.

The chain uses TRBV5-6 and TRBJ2-7; 9 bases fit TRBD1. Per the germline V gene, CDR1 is SGHDT and CDR2 is YYEEEE. The CDR3 extends over 14 amino acids. V was pared by 2 bases and J by 7 bases, with 7 bases of the junction left unmatched. CDR3 in DNA: TGTGCCAGCAGCTTTGGGGACAGGGAATGGGAGCAGTACTTC. Translated, it gives CASSFGDREWEQYF.